This TCR beta chain was found in a study of beta chain features in type 1 diabetes. Study results and caveats: In all four CD4+ subsets, TCRB CDR3 length was significantly, moderately reduced in type 1 diabetes.

Germline values: CDR1 SGDLS, CDR2 YYNGEE. The V gene lost 0 bases and the J gene lost 7 bases, with 13 bases spanning the gap. The CDR3 is 15 amino acids. Expressed TCRB transcripts were sequenced because the entire RNA isolate underwent reverse transcription. The data were produced by immunoSEQ multiplex PCR, yet TCRdb's version contains in-frame clones alone and is incomplete. The table lists approximately 600,000 clones, around 12% of them singletons. This clone was detected only a few times. Its antigen is as yet unknown. This clonotype originated in a man in his thirties or forties with type 1 diabetes. The rearrangement uses TRBV9 and TRBJ2-2; D is unresolved. The sample comprised naive CD4+ T cells from blood. This CDR3 is CASSVANAAVGELFF. The CDR3, as DNA: TGTGCCAGCAGCGTAGCTAACGCTGCGGTCGGGGAGCTGTTTTTT. Looking up the rest from reference TRBV9 and TRBJ2-2 gives the full variable domain: DSGVTQTPKHLITATGQRVTLRCSPRSGDLSVYWYQQSLDQGLQFLIQYYNGEERAKGNILERFSAQQFPDLHSELNLSSLELGDSALYFCASSVANAAVGELFFGEGSRLTVL.